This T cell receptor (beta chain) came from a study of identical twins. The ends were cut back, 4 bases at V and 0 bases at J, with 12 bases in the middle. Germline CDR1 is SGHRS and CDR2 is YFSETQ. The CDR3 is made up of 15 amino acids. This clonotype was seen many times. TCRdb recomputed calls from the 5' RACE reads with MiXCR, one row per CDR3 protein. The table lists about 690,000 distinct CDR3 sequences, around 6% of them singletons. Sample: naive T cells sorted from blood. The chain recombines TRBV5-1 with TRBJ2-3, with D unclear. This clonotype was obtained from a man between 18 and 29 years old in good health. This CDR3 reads CASSLPIDSTDTQYF. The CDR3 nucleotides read TGCGCCAGCAGCCTACCGATTGACAGCACAGATACGCAGTATTTT.